This record covers a single T cell receptor beta chain. Antigen: not known. V was clipped by 3 bases and J by 3 bases; unmatched bases: 3. Germline assignment: CDR1 KGHDR and CDR2 SFDVKD. The length of the CDR3 is 16 residues. Generated by immunoSEQ multiplex PCR, the TCRdb table keeps only in-frame clones and is missing some. The sample consists of some 68,000 clones, 75% of them appearing once. This sample is part of a study of vaccination effects on CD4 cells after COVID-19. ViraFEST used viral peptide pools to expand antigen-specific CD4+ T cells before sequencing. Subsequent to a culture period of about ten days, CD4+ T cells were isolated. According to the study, vaccine recipients showed no prior SARS-CoV-2 infection and negative nucleocapsid antibodies.

The TCR sequence derives from a human donor who received a COVID-19 vaccine. Source: CD4+ T cells from PBMCs cultured with HCoV-OC43 spike peptides, taken before COVID-19 vaccination. Stated subset: HCoV-OC43 spike overlapping peptide pool stimulation. This sequence joins TRBV24-1 and TRBJ2-2, with TRBD1 identical over 10 bases. In nucleotides, the CDR3 is TGTGCCACCAGTGATCCCGGGACAGGGGACACCGGGGAGCTGTTTTTT. It specifies CATSDPGTGDTGELFF.